The TCR beta chain described here comes from a study of shared clonotypes between healthy human individuals. V dropped 5 bases and J dropped 6 bases, with 17 bases sitting between them. The CDR3 contains 15 residues. The V gene's germline CDR1 is LNHDA and CDR2 SQIVND (reference sequence). The deep-level immunoSEQ assay was used. Sequencing was performed with immunoSEQ multiplex PCR; in TCRdb, only in-frame clones are kept and a portion is missing. The sample holds hundreds of thousands of clones, approximately 95% seen once. CD8 cells classed as naive were CD45RO-negative and positively selected for CCR7, excluding terminally differentiated effector memory CD45RA+ cells.

The sequenced material came from naive CD8+ T cells sorted from blood. This clonotype was sampled from a woman younger than 45 in good health. V is TRBV19 and J is TRBJ1-5; D gene uncertain. CDR3 DNA: TGTGCCAGTAGTCCACAAAGAGGGTCAGGTCAGCCCCAGCATTTT. Translating gives CASSPQRGSGQPQHF. Full variable domain (remainder filled in from reference TRBV19 and TRBJ1-5): DGGITQSPKYLFRKEGQNVTLSCEQNLNHDAMYWYRQDPGQGLRLIYYSQIVNDFQKGDIAEGYSVSREKKESFPLTVTSAQKNPTAFYLCASSPQRGSGQPQHFGDGTRLSIL.